This T cell receptor beta chain derives from a study of T cells in localized non-small cell lung cancer. Study-wide results and caveats: Elevated circulating T cell density in blood was associated with longer overall survival.

Using immunoSEQ multiplex PCR, the repertoire was profiled, and TCRdb retains in-frame clones only, with some absent. The sample carries around 54,000 clones, roughly 85% recorded once. A remark on this clone: Its antigen is undetermined.

CDR1 and CDR2 from the germline V gene are SGHRS and YFSETQ. The CDR3 runs 13 residues. V lost 4 bases to trimming and J lost 4 bases, with 11 bases between them. This receptor was identified in a male donor aged 60 or older with stage III squamous cell lung carcinoma. The V and J genes are TRBV5-1 and TRBJ1-1; D unresolved. Material: peripheral blood, obtained before any cancer treatment. The CDR3 nucleotides read TGCGCCAGCAGCGTTTGGGCGGGCACTGAAGCTTTCTTT. Translated: CASSVWAGTEAFF. Looking up the rest from reference TRBV5-1 and TRBJ1-1 gives the full variable domain: KAGVTQTPRYLIKTRGQQVTLSCSPISGHRSVSWYQQTPGQGLQFLFEYFSETQRNKGNFPGRFSGRQFSNSRSEMNVSTLELGDSALYLCASSVWAGTEAFFGQGTRLTVV.